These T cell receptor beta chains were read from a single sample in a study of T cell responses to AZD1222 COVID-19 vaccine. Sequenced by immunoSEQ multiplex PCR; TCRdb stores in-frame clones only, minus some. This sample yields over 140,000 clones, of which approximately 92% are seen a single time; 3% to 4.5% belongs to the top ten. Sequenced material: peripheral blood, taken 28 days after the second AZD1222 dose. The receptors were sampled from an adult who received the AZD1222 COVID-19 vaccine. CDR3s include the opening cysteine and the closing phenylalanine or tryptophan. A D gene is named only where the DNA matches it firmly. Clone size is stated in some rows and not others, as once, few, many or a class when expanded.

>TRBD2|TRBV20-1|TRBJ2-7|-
TGCAGTGCTAGTATTACCGGGAGGGCGAACGAGCAGTACTTC
CSASITGRANEQYF
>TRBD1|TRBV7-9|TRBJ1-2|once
TGTGCCAGCAGCTTAGTCCTGACAGGGGGCGCAGATGGCTACACCTTC
CASSLVLTGGADGYTF
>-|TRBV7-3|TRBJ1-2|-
TGTGCCAGCAGTTACCCGGGGCAGAATAACTATGGCTACACCTTC
CASSYPGQNNYGYTF
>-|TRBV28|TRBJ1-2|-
TGTGCCAGCTCTCAGGGACGGAACTATGGCTACACCTTC
CASSQGRNYGYTF
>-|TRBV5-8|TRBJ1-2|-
TGTGCCAGCACCCTGACCCCCTATGGCTACACCTTC
CASTLTPYGYTF
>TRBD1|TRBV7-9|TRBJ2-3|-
TGTGCCAGCAGCCTTACAGGGGGCACAGATACGCAGTATTTT
CASSLTGGTDTQYF
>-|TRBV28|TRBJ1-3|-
TGTGCCACGGGCGGCGGTACGGGGGGAAACACCATATATTTT
CATGGGTGGNTIYF
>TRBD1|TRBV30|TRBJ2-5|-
TGTGCCTGGACCCCAGGGACAGTTCAAGAGACCCAGTACTTC
CAWTPGTVQETQYF
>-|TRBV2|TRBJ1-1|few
TGTGCCAGCACTGAGGACACAAACACTGAAGCTTTCTTT
CASTEDTNTEAFF
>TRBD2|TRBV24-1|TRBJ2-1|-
TGTGCCACCAGTGATTTAGGCACGGGAGGGCACAATGAGCAGTTCTTC
CATSDLGTGGHNEQFF
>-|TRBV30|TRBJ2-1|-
TGTGCCTGGAGTTTACAGGGTTGGGAGCAGTTCTTC
CAWSLQGWEQFF
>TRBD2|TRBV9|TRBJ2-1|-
TGTGCCAGCAGCGTGACTAGCGGGAGGTCCAATGAGCAGTTCTTC
CASSVTSGRSNEQFF
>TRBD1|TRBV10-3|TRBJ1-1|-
TGTGCCATCAGGGGGGACAGGGAGAACACTGAAGCTTTCTTT
CAIRGDRENTEAFF
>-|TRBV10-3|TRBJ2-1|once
TGTGCCATCAGCGATTTCTCCGGGGGAATCAATGAGCAGTTCTTC
CAISDFSGGINEQFF
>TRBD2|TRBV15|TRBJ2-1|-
TGTGCCACCAGCAGAAGAACTAGCGGGTTCAATGAGCAGTTCTTC
CATSRRTSGFNEQFF
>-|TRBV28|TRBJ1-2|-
TGTGCCAGCATGAGAGTTGGGGGTTGGGATGGCTACACCTTC
CASMRVGGWDGYTF
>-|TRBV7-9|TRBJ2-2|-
TGTGCCAGCAGCTTAGCCCGAACGGCCGGGGAGCTGTTTTTT
CASSLARTAGELFF
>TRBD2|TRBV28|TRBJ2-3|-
TGTGCCAGCAGTCCGTTAGCGGGAGCCGCTTATACGCAGTATTTT
CASSPLAGAAYTQYF
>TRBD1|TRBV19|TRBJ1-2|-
TGTGCCAGTAGTGGACAGGGGGCTCTCTATGGCTACACCTTC
CASSGQGALYGYTF
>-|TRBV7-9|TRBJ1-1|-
TGTGCCAGCAGCTGGACAGAGAACACTGAAGCTTTCTTT
CASSWTENTEAFF
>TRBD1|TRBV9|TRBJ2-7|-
TGTGCCAGCAGCGTAGCTGGAGACAGGGGGCTTGAGCAGTACTTC
CASSVAGDRGLEQYF
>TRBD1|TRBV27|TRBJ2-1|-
TGTGCCAGCAGTTTAGAGACAGGGGGGTGGAATGAGCAGTTCTTC
CASSLETGGWNEQFF
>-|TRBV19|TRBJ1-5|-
TGTGCCAGTAGTATCAGGTTGGGGACGGTGGGGCAGCCCCAGCATTTT
CASSIRLGTVGQPQHF
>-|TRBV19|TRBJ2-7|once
TGTGCCAGTAGCTTGGGCCCCTCCTACGAGCAGTACTTC
CASSLGPSYEQYF
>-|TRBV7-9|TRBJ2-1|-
TGTGCCAGCAGCTTACTTGCGGGTCTCGATGAGCAGTTCTTC
CASSLLAGLDEQFF
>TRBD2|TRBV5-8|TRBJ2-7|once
TGTGCCAGCAGCCCAAGACTAGCGCGCTACTTC
CASSPRLARYF
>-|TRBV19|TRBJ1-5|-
TGTGCCAGTCGGGACACGCGACTCTACGGCAATCAGCCCCAGCATTTT
CASRDTRLYGNQPQHF
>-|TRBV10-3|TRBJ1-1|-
TGTGCCTCCCTGACATCAATGAACACTGAAGCTTTCTTT
CASLTSMNTEAFF
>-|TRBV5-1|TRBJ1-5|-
TGCGCCAGCAGCTTAGGAACCTCAGGGAATCAGCCCCAGCATTTT
CASSLGTSGNQPQHF
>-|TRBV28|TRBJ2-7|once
TGTGCCAGCAGAATTTCCGGGACGCCCTACGAGCAGTACTTC
CASRISGTPYEQYF
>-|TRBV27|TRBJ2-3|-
TGTGCCAGCAGTTTATCTACGTTACCCACAGATACGCAGTATTTT
CASSLSTLPTDTQYF
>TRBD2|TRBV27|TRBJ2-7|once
TGTGCCAGCAGAGCGACTAGCGGGAGTCACGAGCAGTACTTC
CASRATSGSHEQYF
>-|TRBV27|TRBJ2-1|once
TGTGCCAGCAGTTTATGGGGTCCAGGGGCCGGTGACAATGAGCAGTTCTTC
CASSLWGPGAGDNEQFF
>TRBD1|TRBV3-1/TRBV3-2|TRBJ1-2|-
TGTGCCAGCAGCTCGACAGGGATTAACTATGGCTACACCTTC
CASSSTGINYGYTF
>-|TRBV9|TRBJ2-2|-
TGTGCCAGCAGCCCCACAGGGCAAACCGGGGAGCTGTTTTTT
CASSPTGQTGELFF
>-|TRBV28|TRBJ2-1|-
TGTGCCAGCAGCCGACCGGGACCAAACTACAATGAGCAGTTCTTC
CASSRPGPNYNEQFF
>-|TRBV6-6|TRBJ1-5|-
TGTGCCAGCAGTGAGAGAAATCAGCCCCAGCATTTT
CASSERNQPQHF
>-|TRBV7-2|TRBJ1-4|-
TGTGCCAGCAGCCCACGTGTTGGGACTAATGAAAAACTGTTTTTT
CASSPRVGTNEKLFF
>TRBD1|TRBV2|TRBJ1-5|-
TGTGCCAGCAGTGATGACAGGGAGGAGCAGCCCCAGCATTTT
CASSDDREEQPQHF
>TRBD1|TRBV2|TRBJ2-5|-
TGTGCCACACAAGGGACAGCACAAGAGACCCAGTACTTC
CATQGTAQETQYF
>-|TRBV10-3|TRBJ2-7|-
TGTGCCACCCGGGACTCCCCGGGCGAGCAGTACTTC
CATRDSPGEQYF
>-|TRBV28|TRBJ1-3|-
TGTGCCAGCAGGCGTAGGTCTGGAAACACCATATATTTT
CASRRRSGNTIYF
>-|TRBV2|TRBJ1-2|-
TGTGCCAGCAGTGAAGCCAGGGGTGATGGCTACACCTTC
CASSEARGDGYTF
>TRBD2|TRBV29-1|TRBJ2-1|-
TGCAGCGGGAAAGGGACTAGCGGGAGGGCGGTTACCTTCGATGAGCAGTTCTTC
CSGKGTSGRAVTFDEQFF
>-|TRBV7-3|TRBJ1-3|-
TGTGCCAGCAGCTCGGGAGTTACAGGAAACACCATATATTTT
CASSSGVTGNTIYF
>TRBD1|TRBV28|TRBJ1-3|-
TGTGCCAGCAGCGGTACCGACAGGGTCTCTGGAAACACCATATATTTT
CASSGTDRVSGNTIYF
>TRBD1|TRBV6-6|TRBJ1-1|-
TGTGCCAGCAGTTCCCAGGGGCAGGGGGACACTGAAGCTTTCTTT
CASSSQGQGDTEAFF